The T cell receptor beta chain described here comes from a study of radiotherapy plus CTLA-4 blockade in lung cancer. Study-wide results and caveats: Researchers report tumor-derived TCR clones expanding in blood after radiotherapy plus ipilimumab.

V was clipped by 1 base and J by 1 base, with 11 bases between them. The germline gives CDR1 GTSNPN, CDR2 SVGIG (reference sequence). This CDR3 is built from 15 residues. Lung cancer patients with chemo-refractory metastatic non-small-cell disease were given focal radiation plus CTLA-4 blockade with ipilimumab. Sequencing used immunoSEQ multiplex PCR; TCRdb keeps in-frame clones, though not all of them. The data show about 28,000 clones, with about 79% seen just once and roughly 17% held by the top ten. A note on this clone: Its antigen is currently unknown.

J is TRBJ1-5 and V is TRBV30; possible D gene TRBD1, 6 bases. The source material was peripheral blood, sampled from a patient treated with radiotherapy plus ipilimumab. This clonotype was sampled from a human donor with non-small cell lung cancer that progressed on radiotherapy plus ipilimumab. The CDR3 DNA reads as TGTGCCTGGAGTGACAGGGTTGGGAGCAATCAGCCCCAGCATTTT. Residues: CAWSDRVGSNQPQHF.